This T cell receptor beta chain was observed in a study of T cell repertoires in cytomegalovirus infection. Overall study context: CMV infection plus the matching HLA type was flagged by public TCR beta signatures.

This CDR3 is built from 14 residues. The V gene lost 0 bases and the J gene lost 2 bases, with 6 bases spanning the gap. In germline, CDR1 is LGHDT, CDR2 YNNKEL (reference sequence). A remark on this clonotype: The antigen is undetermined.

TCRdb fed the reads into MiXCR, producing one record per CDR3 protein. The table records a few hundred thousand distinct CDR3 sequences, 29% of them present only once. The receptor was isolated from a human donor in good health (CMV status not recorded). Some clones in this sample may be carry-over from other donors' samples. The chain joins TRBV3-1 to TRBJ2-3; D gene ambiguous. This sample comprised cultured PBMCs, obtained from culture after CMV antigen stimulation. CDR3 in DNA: TGTGCCAGCAGCCAAGATCTGTTCACAGATACGCAGTATTTT. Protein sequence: CASSQDLFTDTQYF.